The 27 T cell receptor beta chains presented below share a single source sample, sequenced in a study of blood T cells in healthy people across ages. Next came a second PCR, run for 7 to 11 cycles, which used a sample-barcoded 5' primer along with a J-beta primer mix. TCRdb ran MiXCR on the 5' RACE reads and lists one entry per CDR3 protein. This sample has roughly 1,500,000 distinct CDR3 sequences, with 35% to 45% found just once. The sequencing input was blood. Every receptor here comes from a woman aged 18 to 35 in good health.

This sequence joins TRBV12-3 or TRBV12-4 and TRBJ2-7, with D hard to call. The CDR3 has 15 amino acids. Trimming pared 5 bases from V and 0 bases from J, leaving 14 bases between. The CDR3 protein is CASSPRSRSSYEQYF. The CDR3 nucleotides are TGTGCCAGCAGTCCCCGAAGCCGGAGCTCCTACGAGCAGTACTTC.

The gene calls are TRBV15 and TRBJ2-7, with 8 bases fitting TRBD1. This CDR3 has 15 amino acids. Per germline, CDR1 LNHNV and CDR2 YYDKDF (reference sequence). Trimming at V came to 0 bases and at J to 3 bases, leaving 4 bases not matched to a gene. The CDR3 reads CATSRDQGTGYEQYF. CDR3 bases: TGTGCCACCAGCAGAGATCAAGGGACAGGCTACGAGCAGTACTTC.

The V and J genes are TRBV30 and TRBJ2-3; the match to TRBD1 covers 7 bases. The CDR3 loop spans 14 amino acids. V shed 1 base and J 4 bases; nucleotides not matched to a gene: 5. From germline, CDR1 is GTSNPN and CDR2 SVGIG (reference sequence). The CDR3 bases are TGTGCCTGGAGTGCAGGGGGAACTCCAGATACGCAGTATTTT. It codes for CAWSAGGTPDTQYF.

The chain joins TRBV25-1 to TRBJ1-5, with D uncertain. The CDR3 has 15 residues. Germline loops: CDR1 MGHDK, CDR2 SYGVNS. V was shortened by 4 bases and J by 0 bases, with 10 bases between the two germline ends. The CDR3 is CASSGGKGSNQPQHF. In DNA, the CDR3 is TGTGCCAGCAGTGGCGGAAAGGGTAGCAATCAGCCCCAGCATTTT.

The chain couples TRBV7-9 to TRBJ2-1; tentatively, D is TRBD1 (6 bases). Per germline, CDR1 SEHNR and CDR2 FQNEAQ (reference sequence). CDR3 length: 14 residues. V lost 2 bases and J lost 8, with 13 bases in between. The CDR3 region has the DNA TGTGCCAGCAGCTTACAGGGGTTTAGGGATGAGCAGTTCTTC. Amino acids: CASSLQGFRDEQFF. The entire variable domain, with the rest obtained from reference TRBV7-9 and TRBJ2-1, is as follows: DTGVSQNPRHKITKRGQNVTFRCDPISEHNRLYWYRQTLGQGPEFLTYFQNEAQLEKSRLLSDRFSAERPKGSFSTLEIQRTEQGDSAMYLCASSLQGFRDEQFFGPGTRLTVL.

V gene TRBV6-1 combines with J gene TRBJ2-3; 12 bases agree with TRBD2. This CDR3 comprises 17 residues. The junction had 12 bases not matched to a gene; V was cut back by 8 bases and J by 3 bases. Germline V gene lookup returns CDR1 MNHNS and CDR2 SASEGT. CDR3 region: CASPRLAGESRTDTQYF. In DNA form, the CDR3 reads TGTGCCAGCCCCCGACTAGCGGGAGAATCTAGGACAGATACGCAGTATTTT.

V usage is TRBV10-3 and J usage is TRBJ2-1; 7 bases match TRBD2. Trimming took 5 bases from V and 0 from J; bases not matched to a gene: 4. The length of the CDR3 is 15 residues. Germline V gene lookup returns CDR1 ENHRY and CDR2 SYGVKD. Here the CDR3 reads CAISIAGASYNEQFF. The CDR3 DNA is TGTGCCATCAGTATAGCGGGCGCCTCCTACAATGAGCAGTTCTTC.

This clonotype was observed many times. This chain connects TRBV5-1 to TRBJ2-1, with 10 bases identical to TRBD2. The germline gives CDR1 SGHRS, CDR2 YFSETQ. J was trimmed by 3 bases and V by 4 bases; bases with no gene match: 1. The CDR3 consists of 14 residues. The CDR3, as DNA: TGCGCCAGCAGCGTAGCGGGAGGCTACAATGAGCAGTTCTTC. This encodes CASSVAGGYNEQFF.

The CDR3 loop is CASSLAAPVGYGYTF. CDR3 nucleotides: TGTGCCAGCAGTTTAGCGGCTCCGGTGGGCTATGGCTACACCTTC. This chain links TRBV12-3 or TRBV12-4 with TRBJ1-2; D unresolved. Trimming removed 0 bases from V and 4 bases from J, with 12 bases in between. CDR3 length equals 15 residues.

J is TRBJ1-2 and V is TRBV28; no reliable D call. CDR3 length equals 13 residues. Trimming cost V 7 bases and J 7 bases, with 16 bases left between them. Germline values: CDR1 MDHEN, CDR2 SYDVKM. The DNA for the CDR3 is TGTGCCAGCACTCAGGACCCCCGGAGTGGCTACACCTTC. As protein: CASTQDPRSGYTF.

The CDR3 DNA is TGTGCCAGCAGTTTAAGTGGTGTGTGGCAGTTGAACACTGAAGCTTTCTTT. Translated, it gives CASSLSGVWQLNTEAFF. The chain carries TRBV28 and TRBJ1-1; D gene ambiguous. CDR3 size: 17 residues. Per germline, CDR1 MDHEN and CDR2 SYDVKM. V lost 2 bases, J lost 0 bases, and 16 bases lay in between.

This clonotype was counted a single time. The chain has TRBV2 and TRBJ1-2; 7 nucleotides agree with TRBD1. The CDR3 has 13 amino acids. Trimming removed 5 bases from V and 4 bases from J; junction bases left unmatched: 4. Germline V lookup: CDR1 SNHLY, CDR2 FYNNEI. CDR3 protein: CASSKDRPYGYTF. CDR3 DNA: TGTGCCAGCAGTAAGGACAGGCCCTATGGCTACACCTTC.

The chain carries TRBV10-2 and TRBJ2-1, with TRBD2 matching 10 bases. With 4 bases clipped from V and 0 bases from J, the junction kept 9 bases outside the gene matches. The germline V gene encodes CDR1 WSHSY and CDR2 SAAADI. The CDR3 is 18 residues long. The CDR3 sequence: CASSAASGSWSSYNEQFF. The DNA of the CDR3 is TGCGCCAGCAGTGCAGCTAGCGGGAGTTGGAGCTCCTACAATGAGCAGTTCTTC.

This clonotype was counted only a few times. The J gene is TRBJ1-2, the V gene TRBV6-5; D possibly corresponds to TRBD1 (6 bases). Trimming shortened V by 6 bases and J by 3 bases, and 11 bases separated the two germline ends. The CDR3 sequence is 13 residues long. Per germline, CDR1 MNHEY and CDR2 SVGAGI. The CDR3, as DNA: TGTGCCAGCAGGGACAGATCATACTATGGCTACACCTTC. It specifies CASRDRSYYGYTF.

A remark on this clonotype: A read error is possible here, since a much larger clone lies one base away. J is TRBJ1-2 and V is TRBV7-2; D uncertain. CDR1 SGHTA and CDR2 FQGNSA come from the germline V gene. The CDR3 has 15 residues. CDR3 region: CASSFQVTANDGYTF. The CDR3 coding sequence is TGTGCCAGCAGCTTCCAGGTGACCGCTAACGATGGCTACACCTTC.

The chain combines TRBV5-5 with TRBJ2-2; no firm D call. The V gene's germline CDR1 is SGHKS and CDR2 YYEKEE (reference sequence). The CDR3 is made up of 12 amino acids. Trimming removed 6 bases from V and 13 bases from J, with 16 bases in between. The CDR3 loop is CASTTNPTRLFF. The CDR3 nucleotides read TGTGCCAGCACCACTAATCCTACCCGGCTGTTTTTT. Looking up the rest from reference TRBV5-5 and TRBJ2-2 gives the full variable domain: DAGVTQSPTHLIKTRGQQVTLRCSPISGHKSVSWYQQVLGQGPQFIFQYYEKEERGRGNFPDRFSARQFPNYSSELNVNALLLGDSALYLCASTTNPTRLFFGEGSRLTVL.

This chain links TRBV5-1 with TRBJ2-3, with TRBD1 matching 9 bases. This CDR3 comprises 15 residues. Germline trimming cut 3 bases from V and 3 bases from J; bases unmatched to any gene: 5. Germline V lookup: CDR1 SGHRS, CDR2 YFSETQ. The CDR3: CASSYRDRETDTQYF. CDR3 nucleotide sequence: TGCGCCAGCAGCTACCGGGACAGGGAAACAGATACGCAGTATTTT.

This clonotype was seen more than once but under ten times. The rearrangement links TRBV5-5 to TRBJ2-1; D gene unclear. V lost 4 bases and J lost 10, with 12 bases in between. CDR1 and CDR2 (germline): SGHKS, YYEKEE (reference sequence). This CDR3 contains 12 residues. The CDR3 DNA is TGTGCCAGCAGCGCTACGGCTAGAGAGCAGTTCTTC. It yields the protein CASSATAREQFF.

A word on this clonotype: This may be a read error: a much more frequent sequence differs by one nucleotide. This sequence joins TRBV5-1 and TRBJ2-3; D possibly corresponds to TRBD2 (6 bases). Germline-derived CDR1 and CDR2 are SGHRS and YFSETQ. V was pared by 3 bases and J by 1 base, with 12 bases between. This CDR3 is built from 15 residues. CDR3 nucleotides: TGCGCCAGCAGCTGGGGGGACCACCGCACAGATACGCAGTATTTT. Translated, it gives CASSWGDHRTDTQYF.

This clonotype has just a few counts. The rearrangement uses TRBV6-6 and TRBJ2-7; D gene unclear. Germline assignment: CDR1 MNHNY and CDR2 SVGAGI (reference sequence). CDR3 length: 16 residues. Trimming took off 0 bases at V and 0 bases at J, with 12 bases between the two ends. The CDR3 protein is CASSYSILGDSYEQYF. The CDR3 bases are TGTGCCAGCAGTTACTCGATTCTTGGGGACTCCTACGAGCAGTACTTC.

The chain couples TRBV27 to TRBJ2-4; 9 bases line up with TRBD1. The CDR3 is 13 residues long. CDR1 and CDR2 (germline): MNHEY, SMNVEV (reference sequence). The ends lost 0 bases at V and 15 bases at J; junction bases unmatched: 6. CDR3 sequence (DNA): TGTGCCAGCAGTTTATCGCCGACAGGGGGTATGTACTTC. It encodes CASSLSPTGGMYF.

This clonotype has only a few counts. The CDR3 coding sequence is TGTGCCAGCAGCTTAAACGGTCCAGGGACCTATGGCTACACCTTC. Translated: CASSLNGPGTYGYTF. The rearrangement joins TRBV7-9 to TRBJ1-2, with D possibly being TRBD1 (5 bases). The V end lost 2 bases, the J end lost 4 bases, and 14 bases lay between the germline ends. Germline V gives CDR1 SEHNR, CDR2 FQNEAQ (reference sequence). The CDR3 consists of 15 residues.

The chain links TRBV28 to TRBJ1-2; TRBD1 agrees at 7 bases. Germline V gene lookup returns CDR1 MDHEN and CDR2 SYDVKM. V shed 4 bases and J 3 bases; nucleotides not matched to a gene: 11. The CDR3 contains 16 residues. In DNA form, the CDR3 reads TGTGCCAGCAGTTCCCCGGGAGGGGGGACAGACTATGGCTACACCTTC. It codes for CASSSPGGGTDYGYTF.

J is TRBJ2-5 and V is TRBV6-1; D is unresolved. The end of the DNA is better explained by TRBJ2-7, so the J call may be wrong. Germline lookup yields CDR1 MNHNS and CDR2 SASEGT. CDR3 length equals 13 residues. CDR3 DNA sequence: TGTGCCAGCAGTGGTATAGGTATCTACGAGCAGTACTTC. It encodes CASSGIGIYEQYF.

The gene calls are TRBV4-1 and TRBJ2-7; D is possibly TRBD2 (6 bases). CDR3 length equals 14 residues. V was trimmed by 0 bases and J by 3 bases, leaving 9 bases between them. Germline assignment: CDR1 MGHRA and CDR2 YSYEKL. The CDR3 region has the DNA TGCGCCAGCAGCCAAGAGGAGGGGAACTACGAGCAGTACTTC. Translating gives CASSQEEGNYEQYF.

V gene TRBV7-2 combines with J gene TRBJ2-3; perhaps TRBD2 as D (6 bases). Looked up from germline, CDR1 is SGHTA and CDR2 is FQGNSA. The CDR3 contains 16 residues. V lost 5 bases and J lost 3, with 18 bases in between. The CDR3, as DNA: TGTGCCAGCAGCCTTCTTTTAGCGGAGTGGACAGATACGCAGTATTTT. Translation gives CASSLLLAEWTDTQYF.

The chain carries TRBV3-1 and TRBJ1-1, with D possibly TRBD1 on 5 matching bases. This CDR3 contains 15 residues. Germline loops: CDR1 LGHDT, CDR2 YNNKEL (reference sequence). Trimming cost V 4 bases and J 0 bases, with 12 bases left between them. The CDR3 DNA is TGTGCCAGCAGCCGAAGAGGGGCAATGAACACTGAAGCTTTCTTT. Protein: CASSRRGAMNTEAFF.